Listed below are T cell receptor beta chains from one sample, sequenced in a study of PD-L1 blockade in urothelial cancer. Data came from immunoSEQ multiplex PCR; TCRdb stores just in-frame clones and leaves some out. The repertoire holds about 49,000 clones, with roughly 87% as singletons. Sequences were derived from PBMCs, sampled around atezolizumab (anti-PD-L1) treatment. Receptors were obtained from a man in his sixties with urothelial cancer. CDR3s include the opening cysteine and the closing phenylalanine or tryptophan. Each record gives: CDR3 length, J gene, D gene, V gene, clone size, CDR3 protein, CDR3 DNA. A D gene is named only where the DNA matches it firmly. Only part of the rows carry a size: once, few, many, or a class if the clone is expanded.

>15|TRBJ1-2|-|TRBV7-2|-
CASTRVEGTVYGYTF
TGTGCCAGCACCAGAGTAGAAGGTACAGTCTATGGCTACACCTTC
>16|TRBJ1-4|TRBD1|TRBV19|-
CASSPGTGATNEKLFF
TGTGCCAGTAGTCCAGGGACAGGTGCGACTAATGAAAAACTGTTTTTT
>16|TRBJ2-3|-|TRBV7-6|-
CASSLVGSGSTDTQYF
TGTGCCAGCAGCTTAGTGGGGTCGGGGAGCACAGATACGCAGTATTTT
>19|TRBJ1-5|TRBD1|TRBV7-2|-
CASSLEARGVSRSNQPQHF
TGTGCCAGCAGCTTAGAGGCCAGGGGGGTGAGCCGAAGCAATCAGCCCCAGCATTTT
>16|TRBJ1-5|TRBD1|TRBV18|-
CASSRETGPSNQPQHF
TGTGCCAGCTCACGGGAGACAGGGCCGAGCAATCAGCCCCAGCATTTT
>16|TRBJ2-3|TRBD2|TRBV7-3|-
CASSLTLAGGTDTQYF
TGTGCCAGCAGCTTAACTCTAGCGGGGGGAACAGATACGCAGTATTTT
>16|TRBJ1-3|-|TRBV15|-
CATSREPTGSGNTIYF
TGTGCCACCAGCAGAGAACCTACAGGGTCGGGAAACACCATATATTTT
>15|TRBJ1-2|TRBD1|TRBV4-2|-
CASSTSGTGVVGYTF
TGTGCCAGCAGCACGTCCGGGACAGGGGTCGTTGGCTACACCTTC
>13|TRBJ1-1|-|TRBV30|-
CAWSVEQNTEAFF
TGTGCCTGGAGTGTCGAGCAGAACACTGAAGCTTTCTTT
>13|TRBJ2-7|-|TRBV7-2|-
CASSFGTLYEQYF
TGTGCCAGCAGCTTCGGGACACTCTACGAGCAGTACTTC
>17|TRBJ2-5|-|TRBV10-1|-
CASSGSSGQGHGETQYF
TGCGCCAGCAGTGGTTCGTCTGGGCAGGGTCACGGGGAGACCCAGTACTTC
>13|TRBJ2-1|-|TRBV2|-
CASSVARDNEQFF
TGTGCCAGCAGCGTTGCGAGAGACAATGAGCAGTTCTTC
>12|TRBJ2-6|-|TRBV19|-
CASSSGANVLTF
TGTGCCAGCTCCTCTGGGGCCAACGTCCTGACTTTC
>16|TRBJ2-1|TRBD2|TRBV30|-
CAWGLKTSGGAGEQFF
TGTGCCTGGGGGCTCAAGACTAGCGGGGGGGCCGGGGAGCAGTTCTTC
>15|TRBJ1-4|TRBD1|TRBV15|-
CATSRDRGRVEKLFF
TGTGCCACCAGTAGGGACAGGGGGCGCGTCGAAAAACTGTTTTTT
>15|TRBJ1-3|TRBD1|TRBV5-1|-
CASSFETGAGNTIYF
TGCGCCAGCAGCTTCGAGACAGGGGCCGGAAACACCATATATTTT
>13|TRBJ2-5|TRBD1|TRBV29-1|-
CSVAGTGEETQYF
TGCAGCGTAGCCGGGACAGGGGAAGAGACCCAGTACTTC
>13|TRBJ1-3|-|TRBV5-1|few
CASSLEGNRPIYF
TGCGCCAGCAGCTTGGAGGGAAACAGGCCCATATATTTT
>17|TRBJ2-7|TRBD2|TRBV2|-
CASSERTGGGRSYEQYF
TGTGCCAGCAGTGAAAGGACGGGCGGGGGGCGCTCCTACGAGCAGTACTTC
>13|TRBJ2-7|-|TRBV6-6|-
CASTGQLTYEQYF
TGTGCCAGCACCGGACAGTTAACCTACGAGCAGTACTTC
>16|TRBJ1-6|-|TRBV7-9|-
CASSLPQGIYNSPLHF
TGTGCCAGCAGCTTACCCCAGGGTATATATAATTCACCCCTCCACTTT
>14|TRBJ2-7|TRBD1|TRBV5-4|-
CASSSGTGTYEQYF
TGTGCCAGCAGCTCCGGGACAGGCACCTACGAGCAGTACTTC
>16|TRBJ2-3|TRBD2|TRBV7-9|-
CASSWGVGSGVDTQYF
TGTGCCAGCAGCTGGGGAGTAGGTAGCGGGGTAGATACGCAGTATTTT
>13|TRBJ2-7|TRBD1|TRBV6-1|-
CASRPGQGHEQYF
TGTGCCAGCAGGCCGGGACAGGGCCACGAGCAGTACTTC
>15|TRBJ2-2|-|TRBV19|few
CASSIEGQNTGELFF
TGTGCCAGTAGTATAGAGGGACAGAACACCGGGGAGCTGTTTTTT
>17|TRBJ1-1|TRBD1|TRBV7-9|-
CASSFWRGTGGLTEAFF
TGTGCCAGCAGCTTCTGGAGGGGGACAGGGGGCTTGACTGAAGCTTTCTTT
>13|TRBJ1-2|-|TRBV11-2|-
CASSLERGSGYTF
TGTGCCAGCAGCTTAGAGAGAGGTAGCGGCTACACCTTC